This T cell receptor beta chain was retrieved from a study of beta chain features in type 1 diabetes. Notes on the study in general: Individuals with type 1 diabetes displayed fewer insertions and more deletions at VDJ junctions. PCR, the amplification step, might favor shorter templates, equally in patients and controls.

Expressed TCRB transcripts got sequenced, as all isolated RNA was reverse transcribed. TCRdb's table, derived via immunoSEQ multiplex PCR, lists solely in-frame clones and lacks some. The profile shows approximately 330,000 clones, around 10% of them singletons. CDR1 is MRHNA and CDR2 is SNTAGT in the germline V gene. V lost 4 bases and J lost 6; bases outside the gene matches: 2. The CDR3 extends over 13 amino acids. This clone was counted only a few times. What it recognizes is unknown. The sequenced sample was naive CD4+ T cells from blood. This receptor was obtained from a woman in her 30s in good health. This rearrangement joins TRBV6-4 to TRBJ1-5; 8 bases map to TRBD1. CDR3 region: CASSVDRAQPQHF. CDR3 DNA sequence: TGTGCCAGCAGTGTGGACAGGGCTCAGCCCCAGCATTTT.